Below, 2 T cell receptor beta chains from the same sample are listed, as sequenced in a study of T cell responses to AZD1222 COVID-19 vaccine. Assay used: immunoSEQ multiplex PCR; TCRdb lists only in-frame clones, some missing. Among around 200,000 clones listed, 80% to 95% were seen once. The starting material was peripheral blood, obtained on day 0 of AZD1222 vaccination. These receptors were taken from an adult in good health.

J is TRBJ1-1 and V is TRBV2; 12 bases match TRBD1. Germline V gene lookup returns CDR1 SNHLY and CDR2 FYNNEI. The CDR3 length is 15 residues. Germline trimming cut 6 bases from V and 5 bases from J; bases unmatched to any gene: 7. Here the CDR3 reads CASSGGTGGRTEAFF. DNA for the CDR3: TGTGCCAGCAGCGGAGGGACAGGGGGCCGGACTGAAGCTTTCTTT. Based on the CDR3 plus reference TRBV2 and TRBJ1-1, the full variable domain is EPEVTQTPSHQVTQMGQEVILRCVPISNHLYFYWYRQILGQKVEFLVSFYNNEISEKSEIFDDQFSVERPDGSNFTLKIRSTKLEDSAMYFCASSGGTGGRTEAFFGQGTRLTVV.

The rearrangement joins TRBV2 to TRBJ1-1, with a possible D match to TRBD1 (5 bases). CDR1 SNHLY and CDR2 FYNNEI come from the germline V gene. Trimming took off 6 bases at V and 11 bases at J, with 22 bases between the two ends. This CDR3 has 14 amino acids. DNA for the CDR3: TGTGCCAGCAGGGCGGCAGAGTGGGACGGCAGGGCTTTCTTT. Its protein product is CASRAAEWDGRAFF.